This TCR beta chain was observed in a study of T cells in Graves' hyperthyroidism and ophthalmopathy. General observations from the study: Within blood appeared most thyroid clonotypes that had expanded above 0.001.

This CDR3 spans 19 amino acids. The germline V gene encodes CDR1 SQVTM and CDR2 ANQGSEA. The J segment lost 5 bases and the V segment lost 0 bases, leaving 15 bases of the junction unmatched. The investigators amplified TCR beta CDR3 regions from RNA transcripts. Primed by the HTBI set, a first-round RT-PCR was run on the TCR CDR3. One entry per CDR3 protein results from TCRdb running MiXCR on the multiplex PCR reads. Among approximately 430,000 distinct CDR3 sequences, around 14% were seen once, and the ten largest hold around 14%. A note on this clonotype: Antigen unknown. It may be a read error: a sequence one base away is much more abundant. The conserved closing phenylalanine or tryptophan is absent in this CDR3, likely reflecting a read error.

The genes are TRBV29-1 and TRBJ2-3; 12 bases line up with TRBD2. This clonotype was obtained from a woman under 30 with Graves' hyperthyroidism. Sequenced: blood. The CDR3 bases are TGCAGCGTTGAAGATCCGGCTAGCGGGAGGGCAAGGGGGATAGATACGCAGTATTTA. Its protein is CSVEDPASGRARGIDTQYL.